The next 15 T cell receptor beta chains were all read from a single sample in a study of cytomegalovirus exposure and HLA in healthy donors. PCR employed 60 Vbeta and 13 Jbeta primers. Sequencing used immunoSEQ multiplex PCR; TCRdb keeps in-frame clones, though not all of them. The table shows around 150,000 clones, with 50% to 75% occurring only once. Sequencing used PBMCs. The origin of the receptors is a woman aged 55-69 years in good health and CMV-seropositive.

Comments on this clone: At the DNA level, this CDR3 is encoded by other sequences in the same sample as well. The CDR3 region is CAIMPSGGSYEQYF. CDR3 bases: TGTGCCATCATGCCTAGCGGGGGCTCCTACGAGCAGTACTTC. This chain uses TRBV10-3 with TRBJ2-7, with 10 bases lining up with TRBD2. Germline CDR1 reads ENHRY; CDR2 reads SYGVKD. This CDR3 is 14 amino acids long. V shed 7 bases and J 0 bases; nucleotides not matched to a gene: 3.

V is TRBV11-2 and J is TRBJ2-7; 7 bases are a match to TRBD1. This CDR3 is 15 amino acids long. The V gene's germline CDR1 is SGHAT and CDR2 FQNNGV. J lost 0 bases, V lost 1 base, and 3 bases had no gene match. CDR3: CASSLGTGDSYEQYF. In DNA, the CDR3 is TGTGCCAGCAGCTTAGGGACAGGAGACTCCTACGAGCAGTACTTC.

V is TRBV27 and J is TRBJ2-1; 8 bases are shared with TRBD2. Losses at the gene ends were 7 bases for V and 2 bases for J; bases not matched to a gene: 13. The CDR3 has 17 amino acids. Germline lookup yields CDR1 MNHEY and CDR2 SMNVEV (reference sequence). The CDR3 sequence: CASIPRASGLTYNEQFF. For the CDR3, the DNA is TGTGCCAGCATCCCCCGGGCTAGCGGGCTTACCTACAATGAGCAGTTCTTC.

The gene calls are TRBV19 and TRBJ2-1; 7 nucleotides line up with TRBD2. In germline, CDR1 is LNHDA, CDR2 SQIVND (reference sequence). Germline trimming cut 5 bases from V and 4 bases from J; bases unmatched to any gene: 8. The CDR3 extends over 15 amino acids. The CDR3 here is CASSPGTTPYNEQFF. CDR3 nucleotides: TGTGCCAGTAGTCCCGGGACTACTCCATACAATGAGCAGTTCTTC.

This chain links TRBV5-1 with TRBJ2-7; D might be TRBD1 (8 bases). This CDR3 spans 19 amino acids. Germline V gene sequence: CDR1 SGHRS, CDR2 YFSETQ. Trimming cost V 4 bases and J 2 bases, with 28 bases left between them. The CDR3 DNA is TGCGCCAGCAGCCCTGGACAGGGATTCCTTTTAGCGGGTACCTACGAGCAGTACTTC. Encoded protein: CASSPGQGFLLAGTYEQYF.

This chain links TRBV19 with TRBJ2-7; 7 bases align to TRBD2. Looked up from germline, CDR1 is LNHDA and CDR2 is SQIVND (reference sequence). V lost 4 bases to trimming and J lost 3 bases; unmatched junction nucleotides: 9. The CDR3 is made up of 15 amino acids. CDR3 sequence: CASSTPGGRRYEQYF. The CDR3 nucleotides are TGTGCCAGTAGTACCCCGGGGGGACGGCGCTACGAGCAGTACTTC.

The CDR3 region has the DNA TGTGCCAGCAGCTCCGGGACAGGGGGCGCAAATACGCAGTATTTT. Residues: CASSSGTGGANTQYF. This rearrangement joins TRBV5-4 to TRBJ2-3; 12 bases agree with TRBD1. The trim removed 3 bases at V and 7 bases at J, leaving 6 bases unmatched. The germline V gene encodes CDR1 SGHNT and CDR2 YYREEE (reference sequence). The length of the CDR3 is 15 residues. The full variable domain, its missing parts supplied by reference TRBV5-4 and TRBJ2-3, is ETGVTQSPTHLIKTRGQQVTLRCSSQSGHNTVSWYQQALGQGPQFIFQYYREEENGRGNFPPRFSGLQFPNYSSELNVNALELDDSALYLCASSSGTGGANTQYFGPGTRLTVL.

There are many counts of this clone. The J gene is TRBJ2-2, the V gene TRBV6-4; maybe TRBD2 (7 bases). Germline CDR1 reads MRHNA; CDR2 reads SNTAGT. Trimming left V 4 bases short and J 3 bases short, with 12 bases between. This CDR3 has 15 amino acids. CDR3 sequence (DNA): TGTGCCAGCAGTGTCGGAGGGGGGGACACCGGGGAGCTGTTTTTT. As protein: CASSVGGGDTGELFF.

The chain employs TRBV28 and TRBJ1-1; no definite D call. Germline assignment: CDR1 MDHEN and CDR2 SYDVKM. The CDR3 is 14 amino acids. V was clipped by 5 bases and J by 6 bases, with 16 bases between them. The chain's CDR3 is CASSTFQEMAEAFF. The DNA of the CDR3 is TGTGCCAGCAGTACTTTCCAAGAGATGGCTGAAGCTTTCTTT. Full variable domain (outside the CDR3, taken from reference TRBV28 and TRBJ1-1): DVKVTQSSRYLVKRTGEKVFLECVQDMDHENMFWYRQDPGLGLRLIYFSYDVKMKEKGDIPEGYSVSREKKERFSLILESASTNQTSMYLCASSTFQEMAEAFFGQGTRLTVV.

This clone was counted a single time. The chain recombines TRBV30 with TRBJ2-1; 10 bases line up with TRBD2. This CDR3 has 17 amino acids. Germline V CDR1 and CDR2: GTSNPN, SVGIG (reference sequence). Trimming removed 1 base from V and 4 bases from J; junction bases left unmatched: 10. The CDR3 sequence: CAWSGVGLAGAYNEQFF. CDR3 sequence (DNA): TGTGCCTGGAGTGGAGTGGGGCTAGCGGGAGCTTACAATGAGCAGTTCTTC.

This clone was counted ten times or more. This chain links TRBV5-1 with TRBJ2-2, with 9 bases fitting TRBD1. Per the germline V gene, CDR1 is SGHRS and CDR2 is YFSETQ. The CDR3 runs 14 residues. With V trimmed by 5 bases and J by 4 bases, 3 bases remained unmatched. The CDR3 loop reads CASRTGQGTGELFF. The CDR3 nucleotides read TGCGCCAGCAGGACGGGACAGGGCACCGGGGAGCTGTTTTTT.

This clone qualifies as medium-sized. CDR3 protein: CASSPSSGDSYEQYF. Here the CDR3 DNA reads TGTGCCAGCAGCCCGAGTAGCGGGGATTCTTACGAGCAGTACTTC. The chain links TRBV7-2 to TRBJ2-7; 8 positions agree with TRBD2. The CDR3 is made up of 15 amino acids. Germline V lookup: CDR1 SGHTA, CDR2 FQGNSA. Germline trimming cut 5 bases from V and 4 bases from J; bases unmatched to any gene: 10.

The chain joins TRBV28 to TRBJ1-3; D perhaps matches TRBD1 (6 bases). The CDR3 is 16 amino acids. Germline V gives CDR1 MDHEN, CDR2 SYDVKM. V lost 5 bases and J 2 bases, leaving 16 bases between the germline ends. This CDR3 reads CASSRDTTWTGNTIYF. The CDR3 DNA is TGTGCCAGCAGTAGGGACACTACTTGGACTGGAAACACCATATATTTT.

This clone came up a few times. This chain links TRBV5-4 with TRBJ2-3, with TRBD1 identical over 8 bases. V was pared by 5 bases and J by 1 base, with 6 bases of the junction left unmatched. The germline V gene has CDR1 SGHNT and CDR2 YYREEE (reference sequence). The CDR3 extends over 15 amino acids. CDR3 bases: TGTGCCAGCAGACCACAGGGGGTGGGCACAGATACGCAGTATTTT. Translated, it gives CASRPQGVGTDTQYF. Based on the CDR3 plus reference TRBV5-4 and TRBJ2-3, the full variable domain is ETGVTQSPTHLIKTRGQQVTLRCSSQSGHNTVSWYQQALGQGPQFIFQYYREEENGRGNFPPRFSGLQFPNYSSELNVNALELDDSALYLCASRPQGVGTDTQYFGPGTRLTVL.

The gene calls are TRBV30 and TRBJ2-1; unclear D gene. The CDR3 has 10 amino acids. V was clipped by 8 bases and J by 10 bases, with 12 bases between them. Germline assignment: CDR1 GTSNPN and CDR2 SVGIG (reference sequence). The CDR3 region is CALWAGEQFF. The DNA of the CDR3 is TGTGCCCTATGGGCCGGCGAGCAGTTCTTC.